Listed below are T cell receptor beta chains from one sample, sequenced in a study of blood T cell repertoires in COVID-19. Only in-frame clones appear in the TCRdb table, and some are missing; sequencing was by immunoSEQ multiplex PCR. The sample carries roughly 430,000 clones, approximately 85% recorded once. The material sequenced was PBMCs or T cells enriched from blood (not recorded which). The receptors stem from a woman between 35 and 50 years old with acute COVID-19. Both conserved end residues are part of each CDR3. The order of the fields is clone size, J gene, CDR3 length, D gene, V gene, CDR3 DNA, CDR3 protein. The D gene is left open where the match is weak. Size tells how often a clone was seen (once, few, many) or the class of an expanded clone, and some rows leave it out.

>-|TRBJ1-1|13|-|TRBV24-1
TGTGCCACCAGTGAAACAGAGAACACTGAAGCTTTCTTT
CATSETENTEAFF
>-|TRBJ1-4|13|TRBD1|TRBV11-3
TGTGCCAGCAGCGCCGACAGGGGAGGGGAACTGTTTTTT
CASSADRGGELFF
>-|TRBJ1-2|15|TRBD1|TRBV6-5
TGTGCCAGCAACCCCTCAGGGGGCGCACTCTATGGCTACACCTTC
CASNPSGGALYGYTF
>-|TRBJ2-1|12|-|TRBV19
TGTGCCAGTAGTACACTAGTGGGTGAGCAGTTCTTC
CASSTLVGEQFF
>few|TRBJ1-2|12|TRBD1|TRBV29-1
TGCAGCGTTGGACAGGGGACCCATGGCTACACCTTC
CSVGQGTHGYTF
>-|TRBJ2-3|13|TRBD2|TRBV15
TGTGCCACCAGTAGCATTCGACTAGCCCAGCAGTATTTT
CATSSIRLAQQYF
>-|TRBJ2-2|19|TRBD1|TRBV11-2
TGTGCCAGCAGCTTAGCGCGGGGACAGGCGACCATTGGGACCGGGGAGCTGTTTTTT
CASSLARGQATIGTGELFF
>-|TRBJ2-3|14|-|TRBV7-2
TGTGCCAGCAGCTCCCGGACTAGCACAGATACGCAGTATTTT
CASSSRTSTDTQYF
>once|TRBJ2-1|14|TRBD2|TRBV7-2
TGTGCCAGCAGCGTACGGGGGGGCCGCGATGAGCAGTTCTTC
CASSVRGGRDEQFF
>-|TRBJ2-7|14|TRBD1|TRBV4-1
TGCGCCAGCAGCCAAGCCACAGGGGGCCACGAGCAGTACTTC
CASSQATGGHEQYF
>-|TRBJ2-5|14|TRBD1|TRBV3-1/TRBV3-2
TGTGCCAGCAGCGCGTGGACAGGCCAAGAGACCCAGTACTTC
CASSAWTGQETQYF
>-|TRBJ1-3|14|-|TRBV10-3
TGTGCCATCAGTGAGCCTATGCGGGGAAACACCATATATTTT
CAISEPMRGNTIYF
>-|TRBJ1-2|13|TRBD1|TRBV24-1
TGTGCCAGCGCAGGGGGCATGACGGGGGGCTACACCTTC
CASAGGMTGGYTF
>once|TRBJ2-1|13|-|TRBV6-5
TGTGCCAGCGTCAGGTCTTCCTACAATGAGCAGTTCTTC
CASVRSSYNEQFF
>-|TRBJ2-1|11|TRBD1|TRBV29-1
TGCAGCGTGACAGGGGATAATGAGCAGTTCTTC
CSVTGDNEQFF
>-|TRBJ2-5|14|-|TRBV5-6
TGTGCCAGCAGCAGCAGGGTGGTGCAAGAGACCCAGTACTTC
CASSSRVVQETQYF
>-|TRBJ1-4|15|-|TRBV5-1
TGCGCCAGCAGCTTGGCCAGTGCAACTAATGAAAAACTGTTTTTT
CASSLASATNEKLFF
>-|TRBJ2-3|18|TRBD2|TRBV6-2/TRBV6-3
TGTGCCAGCAGTTACTTCACGACTAGCGGTGGGGCGGAAGATACGCAGTATTTT
CASSYFTTSGGAEDTQYF
>once|TRBJ2-3|13|-|TRBV6-5
TGTGCCAGCAGTTACTCGCTACTGAGTACGCAGTATTTT
CASSYSLLSTQYF
>-|TRBJ1-1|14|-|TRBV5-1
TGCGCCAGCAGCTGGACGACAGGGAACACTGAAGCTTTCTTT
CASSWTTGNTEAFF
>-|TRBJ2-1|16|-|TRBV5-1
TGCGCCAGCAGCTTGACGGCCAGGGGCCCTTTCAATGAGCAGTTCTTC
CASSLTARGPFNEQFF
>once|TRBJ1-2|13|-|TRBV5-4
TGTGCCAGCAGCCCTGGACAGATCTATGGCTACACCTTC
CASSPGQIYGYTF
>-|TRBJ1-3|15|-|TRBV3-1/TRBV3-2
TGTGCCAGCAGCCAAGACAGTATGGGCGGAAACACCATATATTTT
CASSQDSMGGNTIYF
>-|TRBJ1-2|15|TRBD1|TRBV2
TGTGCCAGCAGTGGGACAGGTGACGGTGACTATGGCTACACCTTC
CASSGTGDGDYGYTF
>-|TRBJ2-3|17|-|TRBV4-1
TGCGCCAGCAGCCAAGAAGTTACGGGACTCCCCACAGATACGCAGTATTTT
CASSQEVTGLPTDTQYF
>-|TRBJ1-4|13|TRBD1|TRBV19
TGTGCCAGTACAGGGGGCGGCTTTGAAAAACTGTTTTTT
CASTGGGFEKLFF
>-|TRBJ1-3|13|-|TRBV5-1
TGCGCCAGCAGCTTTAGTGCCGCGGACACCATATATTTT
CASSFSAADTIYF
>-|TRBJ1-2|15|-|TRBV4-1
TGCGCCAGCAGCCTAAGTTGGCACTACAACTATGGCTACACCTTC
CASSLSWHYNYGYTF
>-|TRBJ1-6|17|TRBD1|TRBV5-1
TGCGCCAGCAGCTTGGCGTCGTCCGGACAGGGATTTTCACCCCTCCACTTT
CASSLASSGQGFSPLHF
>-|TRBJ2-3|15|-|TRBV18
TGTGCCACACCTGAGAAGGGACTGATGACAGATACGCAGTATTTT
CATPEKGLMTDTQYF
>-|TRBJ1-1|12|TRBD1|TRBV6-2/TRBV6-3
TGTGCCAGCAGTACAGGGGTGACTGAAGCTTTCTTT
CASSTGVTEAFF
>-|TRBJ2-1|18|TRBD2|TRBV18
TGTGCCAGCTCACCACCTGTCGGACTAGCGGGGGGGCTATTTGAGCAGTTCTTC
CASSPPVGLAGGLFEQFF
>-|TRBJ1-4|16|-|TRBV5-1
TGCGCCAGCAGCTCCTCCGCAGGGGAACTAACGGGAAAACTGTTTTTT
CASSSSAGELTGKLFF
>-|TRBJ1-1|15|-|TRBV5-1
TGCGCCAGCAGCTTTGTGCCAGGGGAGGGGACTGAAGCTTTCTTT
CASSFVPGEGTEAFF
>-|TRBJ2-1|14|-|TRBV27
TGTGCCAGCAGTTTATACTACGGGGGTGGTGAGCAGTTCTTC
CASSLYYGGGEQFF
>-|TRBJ1-2|14|TRBD1|TRBV18
TGTGCCAGCTCACCACAAGAGGGACAGTATGGCTACACCTTC
CASSPQEGQYGYTF
>-|TRBJ1-5|14|TRBD1|TRBV19
TGTGCCAGTAGTCCGGGACAGGCTGATCAGCCCCAGCATTTT
CASSPGQADQPQHF
>-|TRBJ1-6|15|-|TRBV6-5
TGTGCCAGCAGTTACTCGGCGGCGACGGTGTCACCCCTCCACTTT
CASSYSAATVSPLHF
>-|TRBJ2-5|16|-|TRBV4-1
TGCGCCAGCAGCCAGGGGGGTGGGACAGAGCGAGAGACCCAGTACTTC
CASSQGGGTERETQYF
>-|TRBJ1-2|13|-|TRBV2
TGTGCCAGCGTGGACAGACGCAACTATGGCTACACCTTC
CASVDRRNYGYTF
>-|TRBJ1-4|15|-|TRBV11-2
TGTGCCAGCAGCTTCCTGGGGCTTACTAATGAAAAACTGTTTTTT
CASSFLGLTNEKLFF
>-|TRBJ2-1|15|-|TRBV6-2/TRBV6-3
TGTGCCAGCAGTTATACTGCAGGGGCCGGGAATGAGCAGTTCTTC
CASSYTAGAGNEQFF
>few|TRBJ2-7|15|-|TRBV11-2
TGTGCCAGCAGTTTAACAGCTTCGAGCTCCTACGAGCAGTACTTC
CASSLTASSSYEQYF
>few|TRBJ1-2|13|TRBD1|TRBV29-1
TGCAGCGTTGAGGGACAGGGGGCAGTTGGCTACACCTTC
CSVEGQGAVGYTF
>-|TRBJ2-7|13|-|TRBV25-1
TGTGCCAGCACCCCGACAGGGAGGTACGAGCAGTACTTC
CASTPTGRYEQYF
>-|TRBJ2-7|14|-|TRBV10-3
TGTGCCATCAGTGATCCCAGGGGACCCTACGAGCAGTACTTC
CAISDPRGPYEQYF
>-|TRBJ1-1|13|TRBD1|TRBV28
TGTGCCAGCAGTTTGGGTGAGGGGGCGAGGGCTTTCTTT
CASSLGEGARAFF
>-|TRBJ1-2|14|TRBD1|TRBV10-3
TGTGCCATCAGCCCGACAGGGGCTGACTATGGCTACACCTTC
CAISPTGADYGYTF
>-|TRBJ1-1|14|TRBD1|TRBV14
TGTGCCAGCAGCCCCTGGACAGGGGACACTGAAGCTTTCTTT
CASSPWTGDTEAFF
>-|TRBJ1-4|13|-|TRBV19
TGTGCCAGTAGTGCCAACAGAAATGAAAAACTGTTTTTT
CASSANRNEKLFF
>-|TRBJ2-7|14|-|TRBV5-1
TGCGCCAGCAGCTTAGAGCGGCCGAACTACGAGCAGTACTTC
CASSLERPNYEQYF
>-|TRBJ2-6|17|-|TRBV7-9
TGTGCCAGCAGCAAACTAGACTCAAACTCTGGGGCCAACGTCCTGACTTTC
CASSKLDSNSGANVLTF
>-|TRBJ2-5|14|-|TRBV3-1/TRBV3-2
TGTGCCAGCAGCCAAGGACTAAACCAAGAGACCCAGTACTTC
CASSQGLNQETQYF
>-|TRBJ1-2|14|-|TRBV10-3
TGTGCCATCAGTAAGACGGGCCGGGAGGATGGCTACACCTTC
CAISKTGREDGYTF
>-|TRBJ1-2|13|-|TRBV19
TGTGCCAGTAGTCCGGACATTGGTGATGGCTACACCTTC
CASSPDIGDGYTF
>-|TRBJ1-1|15|-|TRBV5-1
TGCGCCAGCAGCATCGCCTCGCAGGGAAACACTGAAGCTTTCTTT
CASSIASQGNTEAFF
>-|TRBJ2-7|15|TRBD2|TRBV13
TGTGCCAGCAGCTTAAATAGCGGGACCTCCTACGAGCAGTACTTC
CASSLNSGTSYEQYF
>-|TRBJ2-7|15|-|TRBV2
TGTGCCAGCAGTGAAGGGCAGGGGAGGGCCTACGAGCAGTACTTC
CASSEGQGRAYEQYF
>-|TRBJ2-7|17|TRBD2|TRBV7-6
TGTGCCAGCAGCTTAGTTTCGTCTAGCGGGGGTTTTGGGGAGCAGTACTTC
CASSLVSSSGGFGEQYF